The 28 T cell receptor beta chains in this list originate from one sample, sequenced in a study of cytomegalovirus exposure and HLA in healthy donors. PCR primers comprised 60 Vbeta and 13 Jbeta primers. The data were produced by immunoSEQ multiplex PCR, yet TCRdb's version contains in-frame clones alone and is incomplete. The top ten clones hold around 2.8% of a sample with about 150,000 clones, about 70% of them seen once. Sequencing input: PBMCs. The receptors stem from a man younger than 30 in good health and CMV-seronegative.

This chain joins TRBV5-4 and TRBJ2-3, with 11 positions matching TRBD2. V gave up 4 bases and J gave up 5 bases; unmatched junction bases: 12. This CDR3 is built from 17 residues. Germline values: CDR1 SGHNT, CDR2 YYREEE (reference sequence). The CDR3 here is CASSLTSGGPLGDTQYF. CDR3 DNA sequence: TGTGCCAGCAGCCTCACTAGCGGGGGCCCTCTGGGAGATACGCAGTATTTT.

The chain employs TRBV27 and TRBJ1-1, with TRBD1 identical over 12 bases. CDR1 MNHEY and CDR2 SMNVEV come from the germline V gene (reference sequence). CDR3 length: 15 residues. The J segment lost 5 bases and the V segment lost 6 bases, leaving 7 bases of the junction unmatched. Here the CDR3 DNA reads TGTGCCAGCAGCCCCGGGACAGGGGGCTGGACTGAAGCTTTCTTT. Its translation is CASSPGTGGWTEAFF.

The chain carries TRBV4-1 and TRBJ2-2, with D perhaps TRBD1 (5 bases). Germline lookup yields CDR1 MGHRA and CDR2 YSYEKL. V was clipped by 3 bases and J by 2 bases, with 19 bases between them. The CDR3 extends over 18 amino acids. CDR3 region: CASSHLYRPIRNTGELFF. CDR3 DNA sequence: TGCGCCAGCAGCCATCTCTACAGGCCGATTAGAAACACCGGGGAGCTGTTTTTT.

This chain links TRBV5-1 with TRBJ1-4; weak D call: TRBD1 (6 bases). V lost 4 bases and J lost 5, with 12 bases in between. Germline V gene sequence: CDR1 SGHRS, CDR2 YFSETQ. This CDR3 comprises 14 residues. DNA of the CDR3: TGCGCCAGCAGCCCTGGACAGTCCAATGAAAAACTGTTTTTT. Its translation: CASSPGQSNEKLFF. Drawing the rest from reference TRBV5-1 and TRBJ1-4, the complete variable domain is KAGVTQTPRYLIKTRGQQVTLSCSPISGHRSVSWYQQTPGQGLQFLFEYFSETQRNKGNFPGRFSGRQFSNSRSEMNVSTLELGDSALYLCASSPGQSNEKLFFGSGTQLSVL.

The rearrangement uses TRBV28 and TRBJ2-7; 8 nucleotides match TRBD2. Germline values: CDR1 MDHEN, CDR2 SYDVKM. The CDR3 consists of 12 residues. CDR3 amino acids: CATGTSVYEQYV. The CDR3 bases are TGTGCAACCGGGACTAGTGTTTACGAGCAGTACGTC.

V and J are TRBV19 and TRBJ1-2, with D uncertain. V gave up 1 base and J gave up 8 bases, with 11 bases separating them. CDR3 length: 13 amino acids. CDR1 and CDR2 (germline): LNHDA, SQIVND (reference sequence). The CDR3 DNA reads TGTGCCAGTAGTATAGCGAGGGCGGAAGGCTACACCTTC. Its protein is CASSIARAEGYTF.

The CDR3 sequence is CASTGTVGGYTF. The CDR3 region has the DNA TGTGCCAGCACCGGGACAGTCGGAGGCTACACCTTC. The chain combines TRBV9 with TRBJ1-2; 7 bases line up with TRBD1. The trim removed 6 bases at V and 8 bases at J, leaving 7 bases unmatched. The CDR3 has 12 amino acids. Germline lookup yields CDR1 SGDLS and CDR2 YYNGEE.

Only a few counts were recorded for this clone. The chain employs TRBV11-2 and TRBJ2-3; tentative D call: TRBD1 (6 bases). Germline CDR1 is SGHAT and CDR2 is FQNNGV. The CDR3 is 15 residues long. V lost 6 bases to trimming and J lost 4 bases, with 17 bases between them. The DNA for the CDR3 is TGTGCCAGCAGTACTATACAGGGAAGGGCAGATACGCAGTATTTT. This translates into CASSTIQGRADTQYF.

The DNA of the CDR3 is TGCGCCAGCAGCTCGACACCGAGGGCAGACACTGAAGCTTTCTTT. This sequence encodes CASSSTPRADTEAFF. This rearrangement joins TRBV5-1 to TRBJ1-1; D not certain. The germline gives CDR1 SGHRS, CDR2 YFSETQ. This CDR3 is 15 amino acids long. The ends were cut back, 3 bases at V and 3 bases at J, with 15 bases in the middle. The full variable domain, rest sourced from reference TRBV5-1 and TRBJ1-1, is KAGVTQTPRYLIKTRGQQVTLSCSPISGHRSVSWYQQTPGQGLQFLFEYFSETQRNKGNFPGRFSGRQFSNSRSEMNVSTLELGDSALYLCASSSTPRADTEAFFGQGTRLTVV.

The genes are TRBV5-6 and TRBJ1-4; 11 nucleotides line up with TRBD1. Trimming took 5 bases from V and 7 from J; bases not matched to a gene: 13. Germline loops: CDR1 SGHDT, CDR2 YYEEEE. The CDR3 runs to 17 residues. The CDR3: CASRRTGQGEFAEKLFF. CDR3 nucleotides: TGTGCCAGCAGAAGGACGGGACAGGGGGAATTTGCTGAAAAACTGTTTTTT.

The genes are TRBV18 and TRBJ2-7; a weak D match, TRBD2 (6 bases). V was trimmed by 4 bases and J by 0 bases, leaving 28 bases between them. This CDR3 comprises 20 residues. Germline V gene data show CDR1 as KGHSH and CDR2 as LQKENI. The CDR3 region has the DNA TGTGCCAGCTCACTTCAAGTCCCCGGCTTCTCTCGGGGGAGCTCCTACGAGCAGTACTTC. Translation: CASSLQVPGFSRGSSYEQYF.

This clone has only a few counts. This chain uses TRBV10-3 with TRBJ1-6, with 10 bases aligning to TRBD1. V lost 4 bases to trimming and J lost 8 bases; unmatched junction nucleotides: 2. This CDR3 is 14 amino acids long. The germline V gene encodes CDR1 ENHRY and CDR2 SYGVKD. The CDR3 DNA reads as TGTGCCATCAGTGTCGGGACAGGGGATTCACCCCTCCACTTT. It translates to CAISVGTGDSPLHF.

The chain links TRBV18 to TRBJ2-7; D is undetermined. Germline-derived CDR1 and CDR2 are KGHSH and LQKENI. The CDR3 is 15 amino acids. The V end lost 0 bases, the J end lost 1 base, and 10 bases lay between the germline ends. The CDR3 sequence: CASSPPSGRSYEQYF. CDR3 nucleotide sequence: TGTGCCAGCTCACCACCCTCAGGTCGATCCTACGAGCAGTACTTC.

The V and J genes are TRBV27 and TRBJ2-3; D unclear. The CDR3 consists of 11 residues. The V and J ends lost 7 bases and 4 bases respectively, with 6 bases between them. Germline V lookup: CDR1 MNHEY, CDR2 SMNVEV (reference sequence). The CDR3 sequence is CASTRADTQYF. The DNA of the CDR3 is TGTGCCAGCACTCGGGCAGATACGCAGTATTTT.

This CDR3 is CASSLTRSSYEQYV. CDR3 bases: TGTGCCAGCAGTTTAACCCGGAGCTCCTACGAGCAGTACGTC. The chain is built from TRBV28 and TRBJ2-7; no clear D gene. This CDR3 contains 14 residues. The ends were cut back, 2 bases at V and 0 bases at J, with 8 bases in the middle. Per germline, CDR1 MDHEN and CDR2 SYDVKM.

This sequence joins TRBV7-3 and TRBJ2-1, with a tentative D call TRBD1 (6 bases). CDR1 is SGHTA, CDR2 FQGTGA, per germline. V was shortened by 3 bases and J by 10 bases, with 13 bases between the two germline ends. This CDR3 is 13 amino acids long. CDR3 DNA: TGTGCCAGCAGCTTCGCCGGGACAAGGGAGCAGTTCTTC. Translation: CASSFAGTREQFF. The full variable domain, its missing parts supplied by reference TRBV7-3 and TRBJ2-1, is GAGVSQTPSNKVTEKGKYVELRCDPISGHTALYWYRQSLGQGPEFLIYFQGTGAADDSGLPNDRFFAVRPEGSVSTLKIQRTERGDSAVYLCASSFAGTREQFFGPGTRLTVL.

The rearrangement uses TRBV6-5 and TRBJ1-2; weak D call: TRBD1 (6 bases). Trimming stripped 2 bases from V and 6 bases from J, with 13 bases between. The CDR3 is made up of 14 amino acids. CDR1 is MNHEY, CDR2 SVGAGI, per germline. CDR3 region: CASSYRGGAHGYTF. In DNA form, the CDR3 reads TGTGCCAGCAGTTACCGCGGGGGGGCGCATGGCTACACCTTC.

V is TRBV4-1 and J is TRBJ2-1, with D unresolved. The V gene lost 1 base and the J gene lost 4 bases, with 8 bases spanning the gap. The CDR3 loop spans 14 amino acids. Germline-derived CDR1 and CDR2 are MGHRA and YSYEKL. The CDR3 loop reads CASSQGLLYNEQFF. CDR3 coding DNA: TGCGCCAGCAGCCAAGGACTGCTTTACAATGAGCAGTTCTTC.

The J gene is TRBJ2-7, the V gene TRBV11-2, with 9 positions matching TRBD1. Per germline, CDR1 SGHAT and CDR2 FQNNGV. CDR3 length: 14 amino acids. V lost 8 bases and J lost 6; bases outside the gene matches: 11. CDR3 sequence: CASLKPGTGSEQYV. The CDR3 DNA reads TGTGCCAGCTTGAAACCCGGGACAGGGTCCGAGCAGTACGTC.

Only a few counts were recorded for this clone. The V and J genes are TRBV7-9 and TRBJ1-2, with D uncertain. The V gene lost 3 bases and the J gene lost 3 bases, with 8 bases spanning the gap. The CDR3 is made up of 13 amino acids. CDR1 and CDR2 from the germline V gene are SEHNR and FQNEAQ (reference sequence). The CDR3 DNA is TGTGCCAGCAGCTTTGGGCAGTACTATGGCTACACCTTC. Translating gives CASSFGQYYGYTF. Full variable domain (rest looked up from reference TRBV7-9 and TRBJ1-2): DTGVSQNPRHKITKRGQNVTFRCDPISEHNRLYWYRQTLGQGPEFLTYFQNEAQLEKSRLLSDRFSAERPKGSFSTLEIQRTEQGDSAMYLCASSFGQYYGYTFGSGTRLTVV.

This CDR3 reads CASSDYLTGLNEKLFF. CDR3 nucleotides: TGTGCCAGCAGCGACTATTTGACAGGCCTGAATGAAAAACTGTTTTTT. The V call is TRBV5-5, the J call TRBJ1-4; maybe TRBD1 (6 bases). The V gene lost 4 bases and the J gene lost 5 bases, with 18 bases spanning the gap. CDR1 and CDR2 from the germline V gene are SGHKS and YYEKEE (reference sequence). CDR3 size: 16 residues.

This clone was seen a single time. This rearrangement joins TRBV9 to TRBJ2-7; 9 bases are a match to TRBD1. This CDR3 contains 15 residues. J was trimmed by 1 base and V by 2 bases; bases with no gene match: 4. Germline CDR1 and CDR2: SGDLS and YYNGEE. The CDR3 coding sequence is TGTGCCAGCAGCGTTGACAGGGGGGCGTCCTACGAGCAGTACTTC. Amino acid sequence: CASSVDRGASYEQYF.

The J gene is TRBJ2-7, the V gene TRBV29-1, with D possibly matching TRBD1 (5 bases). Germline V CDR1 and CDR2: SQVTM, ANQGSEA. The CDR3 extends over 12 amino acids. V was shortened by 1 base and J by 3 bases, with 7 bases between the two germline ends. CDR3 in amino acids: CSVEGQGYEQYF. The CDR3 DNA reads TGCAGCGTTGAAGGTCAGGGCTACGAGCAGTACTTC.

The chain has TRBV7-2 and TRBJ1-5; TRBD1 agrees at 8 bases. The CDR3 spans 14 residues. After removal of 5 bases from V and 2 bases from J, the junction contained 2 bases not matched to a gene. Per the germline V gene, CDR1 is SGHTA and CDR2 is FQGNSA. The CDR3 here is CASSATGGNQPQHF. The CDR3, as DNA: TGTGCCAGCAGCGCGACAGGGGGCAATCAGCCCCAGCATTTT.

This clone appeared once. The V gene is TRBV7-9, the J gene TRBJ2-5; TRBD1 aligns across 10 bases. The junction had 7 bases not matched to a gene; V was cut back by 2 bases and J by 1 base. CDR3 length equals 17 residues. Germline V gives CDR1 SEHNR, CDR2 FQNEAQ (reference sequence). CDR3 sequence reads: CASSLTPGQGFQETQYF. The CDR3 region has the DNA TGTGCCAGCAGCTTAACCCCGGGACAGGGGTTCCAAGAGACCCAGTACTTC.

About this clone itself: A read error may account for a junction end that differs from germline. The CDR3 sequence is CASNLGWANSPLHF. The CDR3, as DNA: TGTGCCAGCAACTTAGGATGGGCCAATTCACCCCTCCACTTT. The chain recombines TRBV7-9 with TRBJ1-6; D call uncertain. CDR1 is SEHNR and CDR2 is FQNEAQ in the germline V gene (reference sequence). The CDR3 has 14 residues.

The chain carries TRBV4-1 and TRBJ1-4; tentatively, D is TRBD1 (5 bases). Germline V CDR1 and CDR2: MGHRA, YSYEKL. The CDR3 contains 16 residues. V was cut by 4 bases and J by 6 bases, with 18 bases left in between. The chain's CDR3 is CASSPHRGTEDEKLFF. CDR3 bases: TGCGCCAGCAGCCCCCACCGCGGGACGGAAGATGAAAAACTGTTTTTT.

The chain is built from TRBV27 and TRBJ2-7, with TRBD2 matching 8 bases. Germline trimming cut 3 bases from V and 2 bases from J; bases unmatched to any gene: 3. Looked up from germline, CDR1 is MNHEY and CDR2 is SMNVEV (reference sequence). The length of the CDR3 is 14 residues. The DNA for the CDR3 is TGTGCCAGCAGTTTCCGGGGGGGTCCCTACGAGCAGTACTTC. Protein product: CASSFRGGPYEQYF.